This T cell receptor (beta chain) appears in the sequencing data of a study of T-cell reconstitution after alpha-beta-depleted transplantation in children listed by TCRdb under 2016. About the investigation overall: Using TCR repertoire profiling, the study quantitatively followed how T-cell immune reconstitution unfolded in children after TCRalphabeta/CD19-depleted allogeneic hematopoietic cell transplantation.

What the work shows at the level of the full study, not this receptor alone: In some patients, high TCRbeta diversity at day 60 was attributed to recipient T cells and intrathymic progenitors that had survived conditioning. Over subsequent months, a decline in hyperexpanded clone frequencies was noted, and after one year, T-cell counts and TCRbeta diversity were mostly ascribed to newly produced T cells. The apparently early recovery of alphabetaT-cell counts about two months after transplant reportedly depended on only several hundred rapidly expanded clones that came from non-depleted graft cells.

Sample treatment or condition, as interpreted from the label and publication: allogeneic hematopoietic cell transplantation with graft depleted of TCRalphabeta T cells and CD19 B cells. TCRalphabeta/CD19-depleted allogeneic hematopoietic cell grafts were given to the transplant recipients, all of whom were children. Libraries were prepared through PCR. Sequencing took place on an Illumina HiSeq 2500. Molecular barcoding was employed in the preparation of TCR libraries, with unique molecular identifiers being used to normalize TCRbeta repertoire quantification. TCRdb reprocessed the public reads (quality trimming at Q25 with fastp, clone calling with MiXCR) and kept in-frame beta chains. Each entry merges the rows of one CDR3 protein and shows their most common DNA and genes. For this sample there are roughly 50,000 distinct CDR3 sequences; roughly 46% appear just once. The ten largest make up 95% to 98% of the sample.

Concerning this clonotype: Its recognized antigen is unknown. Base qualities are not recorded, but no much larger clone differs from it by a single base.

This sequence was found in a male patient aged 10-17 years who had a stem cell transplant for acute lymphoblastic leukemia, so the T cells may come from the graft donor. This sample comprised PBMCs, mostly from graft donor cells, obtained 360 days after TCRalphabeta/CD19-depleted stem cell transplant.

The CDR3 is CASSLGGGLTDNEQFF. The bases read TGTGCCAGCAGTTTAGGCGGAGGGCTGACTGACAATGAGCAGTTCTTC. This chain is built from TRBV12-3 or TRBV12-4 and TRBJ2-1; TRBD2 is a possible D gene, resting on 6 matching bases. V and J lose 1 base and 5 bases, and a span of 15 bases separates them. The CDR3 has 16 amino acids, counting the end cysteine and phenylalanine. Only the CDR3 portion is preserved as DNA: 48 bases, with reading frame beginning at the first base.